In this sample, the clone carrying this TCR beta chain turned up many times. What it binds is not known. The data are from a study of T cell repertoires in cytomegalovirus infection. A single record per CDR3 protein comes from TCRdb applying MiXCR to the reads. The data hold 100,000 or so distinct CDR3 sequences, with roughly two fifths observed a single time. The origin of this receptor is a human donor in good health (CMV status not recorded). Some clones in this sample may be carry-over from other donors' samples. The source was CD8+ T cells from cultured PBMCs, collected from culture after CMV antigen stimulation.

CDR3 residues: CASSYLGPAGDTGELFF. The CDR3 nucleotides read TGTGCCAGCAGTTACCTTGGCCCAGCGGGGGACACCGGGGAGCTGTTTTTT. This sequence joins TRBV7-6 and TRBJ2-2; 8 bases agree with TRBD2. The CDR3 spans 17 residues. V lost 6 bases, J lost 3 bases, and 12 bases stayed unmatched. Germline CDR1 SGHVS, CDR2 FNYEAQ.